A selection of T cell receptor beta chains follows, all from one sample in a study of blood T cell repertoires in COVID-19. Libraries were prepared by immunoSEQ multiplex PCR; TCRdb keeps only in-frame clonotypes and omits some of them. Among 70,000 to 90,000 clones listed, about 74% were seen once. The specimen sequenced was peripheral blood. The origin of the receptors is a human donor with acute or convalescent COVID-19. The donor label of this sample is uncertain. The CDR3 runs from the conserved cysteine through the conserved F or W. A D gene is named only where the DNA matches it firmly. Clone size is not always given. Where it is, it says once, few, many or a class for expanded clones.

d_gene: TRBD1
len: 16
abundance: few
j_gene: TRBJ1-2
v_gene: TRBV3-1/TRBV3-2
CDR3aa: CASSSDRGLRGYGYTF
CDR3nt: TGTGCCAGCAGTTCGGACAGGGGACTGAGGGGGTATGGCTACACCTTC

d_gene: TRBD1
len: 12
abundance: .
j_gene: TRBJ1-1
v_gene: TRBV5-4
CDR3aa: CAVGQGSTEAFF
CDR3nt: TGTGCCGTCGGACAGGGGAGCACTGAAGCTTTCTTT

d_gene: .
len: 14
abundance: once
j_gene: TRBJ1-3
v_gene: TRBV5-6
CDR3aa: CASSLGGPADTIYF
CDR3nt: TGTGCCAGCAGCTTGGGGGGGCCGGCAGACACCATATATTTT

d_gene: .
len: 18
abundance: .
j_gene: TRBJ2-2
v_gene: TRBV7-2
CDR3aa: CASSPGPGRGQNTGELFF
CDR3nt: TGTGCCAGCAGCCCAGGGCCAGGGCGGGGGCAAAACACCGGGGAGCTGTTTTTT

d_gene: TRBD2
len: 12
abundance: .
j_gene: TRBJ2-1
v_gene: TRBV7-8
CDR3aa: CASSFPGTSEFF
CDR3nt: TGTGCCAGCAGCTTCCCCGGGACTAGCGAGTTCTTC

d_gene: .
len: 14
abundance: .
j_gene: TRBJ2-5
v_gene: TRBV9
CDR3aa: CASSALGGRETQYF
CDR3nt: TGTGCCAGCAGCGCCCTAGGGGGAAGGGAGACCCAGTACTTC

d_gene: .
len: 13
abundance: .
j_gene: TRBJ1-1
v_gene: TRBV12-3/TRBV12-4
CDR3aa: CASSLARGTEAFF
CDR3nt: TGTGCCAGCAGTTTAGCGCGGGGGACTGAAGCTTTCTTT

d_gene: TRBD2
len: 15
abundance: few
j_gene: TRBJ2-1
v_gene: TRBV3-1/TRBV3-2
CDR3aa: CASSQRWGGSNEQFF
CDR3nt: TGTGCCAGCAGCCAGAGATGGGGGGGGTCCAATGAGCAGTTCTTC

d_gene: .
len: 13
abundance: few
j_gene: TRBJ1-4
v_gene: TRBV24-1
CDR3aa: CATSDLGSQKLFF
CDR3nt: TGTGCCACCAGTGATTTGGGCAGTCAAAAACTGTTTTTT

d_gene: TRBD2
len: 13
abundance: .
j_gene: TRBJ2-1
v_gene: TRBV30
CDR3aa: CAWNRLAGAEQFF
CDR3nt: TGTGCCTGGAACCGACTAGCGGGAGCTGAGCAGTTCTTC

d_gene: TRBD2
len: 15
abundance: once
j_gene: TRBJ2-1
v_gene: TRBV5-4
CDR3aa: CASSLRRGAHNEQFF
CDR3nt: TGTGCCAGCAGCTTACGGCGGGGGGCTCACAATGAGCAGTTCTTC

d_gene: .
len: 15
abundance: .
j_gene: TRBJ2-3
v_gene: TRBV18
CDR3aa: CASSPMGRGADTQYF
CDR3nt: TGTGCCAGCTCTCCGATGGGGAGAGGCGCAGATACGCAGTATTTT

d_gene: .
len: 14
abundance: once
j_gene: TRBJ1-5
v_gene: TRBV28
CDR3aa: CASSFSDRNQPQHF
CDR3nt: TGTGCCAGCAGTTTTTCAGATCGCAATCAGCCCCAGCATTTT

d_gene: TRBD2
len: 20
abundance: .
j_gene: TRBJ2-3
v_gene: TRBV18
CDR3aa: CASSPLGGTSGNPGTDTQYF
CDR3nt: TGTGCCAGCTCACCACTTGGGGGGACTAGCGGCAACCCAGGCACAGATACGCAGTATTTT

d_gene: TRBD1
len: 16
abundance: .
j_gene: TRBJ1-1
v_gene: TRBV5-4
CDR3aa: CASSTRDRGRKGEAFF
CDR3nt: TGTGCCAGCAGTACCCGGGACAGGGGGCGCAAGGGTGAAGCTTTCTTT

d_gene: .
len: 16
abundance: .
j_gene: TRBJ2-6
v_gene: TRBV5-1
CDR3aa: CASSLGSSGGANVLTF
CDR3nt: TGCGCCAGCAGCTTGGGGTCCAGTGGTGGGGCCAACGTCCTGACTTTC

d_gene: .
len: 15
abundance: .
j_gene: TRBJ1-4
v_gene: TRBV28
CDR3aa: CASSLRATGYEKLFF
CDR3nt: TGTGCCAGCAGTTTACGGGCCACAGGGTACGAAAAACTGTTTTTT

d_gene: .
len: 14
abundance: .
j_gene: TRBJ1-5
v_gene: TRBV25-1
CDR3aa: CASSADSANQPQHF
CDR3nt: TGTGCCAGCAGTGCTGACAGTGCAAATCAGCCCCAGCATTTT

d_gene: .
len: 14
abundance: .
j_gene: TRBJ2-1
v_gene: TRBV29-1
CDR3aa: CSVEGPSAGGEQFF
CDR3nt: TGCAGCGTTGAAGGACCCTCAGCCGGAGGGGAGCAGTTCTTC

d_gene: .
len: 15
abundance: .
j_gene: TRBJ1-1
v_gene: TRBV5-8
CDR3aa: CASSYGQSKNTEAFF
CDR3nt: TGTGCCAGCAGCTATGGACAGTCTAAGAACACTGAAGCTTTCTTT

d_gene: .
len: 21
abundance: few
j_gene: TRBJ1-5
v_gene: TRBV24-1
CDR3aa: CATSDLAGSAITNSPNQPQHF
CDR3nt: TGTGCCACCAGTGATTTGGCAGGGTCTGCCATAACGAACAGCCCTAATCAGCCCCAGCATTTT

d_gene: TRBD1
len: 14
abundance: few
j_gene: TRBJ1-6
v_gene: TRBV28
CDR3aa: CASSPGQGGSPLHF
CDR3nt: TGTGCCAGCAGTCCGGGACAGGGAGGCTCACCCCTCCACTTT

d_gene: .
len: 15
abundance: .
j_gene: TRBJ1-3
v_gene: TRBV7-7
CDR3aa: CASSLSRASGNTIYF
CDR3nt: TGTGCCAGCAGCCTCTCGAGAGCCTCTGGAAACACCATATATTTT

d_gene: TRBD2
len: 15
abundance: .
j_gene: TRBJ2-1
v_gene: TRBV19
CDR3aa: CASSMMAGGHIEQFF
CDR3nt: TGTGCCAGTAGTATGATGGCGGGGGGTCACATTGAGCAGTTCTTC

d_gene: TRBD1
len: 15
abundance: .
j_gene: TRBJ1-2
v_gene: TRBV19
CDR3aa: CASKLDRAHNYGYTF
CDR3nt: TGTGCCAGCAAATTGGACAGGGCCCATAACTATGGCTACACCTTC

d_gene: .
len: 12
abundance: .
j_gene: TRBJ1-5
v_gene: TRBV20-1
CDR3aa: CSASTVYQPQHF
CDR3nt: TGCAGTGCTAGTACAGTCTATCAGCCCCAGCATTTT

d_gene: .
len: 15
abundance: .
j_gene: TRBJ2-6
v_gene: TRBV27
CDR3aa: CASHQAGAGANVLTF
CDR3nt: TGTGCCAGCCACCAAGCAGGGGCTGGGGCCAACGTCCTGACTTTC

d_gene: .
len: 16
abundance: few
j_gene: TRBJ1-3
v_gene: TRBV27
CDR3aa: CASSRFGQYSGNTIYF
CDR3nt: TGTGCCAGCAGCCGCTTCGGACAGTACTCTGGAAACACCATATATTTT

d_gene: TRBD1
len: 17
abundance: .
j_gene: TRBJ2-5
v_gene: TRBV13
CDR3aa: CASSLGRDRAPQETQYF
CDR3nt: TGTGCCAGCAGCTTAGGTCGGGACAGGGCACCCCAAGAGACCCAGTACTTC